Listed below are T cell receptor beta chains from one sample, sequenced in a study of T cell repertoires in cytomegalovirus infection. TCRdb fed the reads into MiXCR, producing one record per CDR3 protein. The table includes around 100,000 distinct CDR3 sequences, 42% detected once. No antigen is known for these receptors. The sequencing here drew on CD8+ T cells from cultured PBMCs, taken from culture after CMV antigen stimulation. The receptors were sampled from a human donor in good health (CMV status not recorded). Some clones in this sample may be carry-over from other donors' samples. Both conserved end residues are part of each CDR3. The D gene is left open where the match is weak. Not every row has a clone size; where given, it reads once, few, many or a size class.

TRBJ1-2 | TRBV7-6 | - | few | CASSLVMDSFVGYTF | TGTGCCAGCAGCCTAGTGATGGACAGCTTCGTGGGCTACACCTTC
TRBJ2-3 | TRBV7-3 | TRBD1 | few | CASSWTGSTDTQYF | TGTGCCAGCAGCTGGACAGGCAGCACAGATACGCAGTATTTT
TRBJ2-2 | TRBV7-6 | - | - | CASDGANTGELFF | TGTGCCAGCGACGGGGCGAACACCGGGGAGCTGTTTTTT
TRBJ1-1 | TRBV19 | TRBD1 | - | CASSHRTGVNTEAFF | TGTGCCAGTAGTCATCGGACAGGGGTGAACACTGAAGCTTTCTTT
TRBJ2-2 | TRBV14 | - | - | CASSQYRTGELFF | TGTGCCAGCAGCCAGTACAGGACCGGGGAGCTGTTTTTT
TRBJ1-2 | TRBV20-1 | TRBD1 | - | CSAEGQSYGYTF | TGCAGTGCTGAGGGACAGAGCTATGGCTACACCTTC
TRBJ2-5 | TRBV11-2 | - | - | CASSPVGETQYF | TGTGCCAGCAGCCCCGTAGGCGAGACCCAGTACTTC
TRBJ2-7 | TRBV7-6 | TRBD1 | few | CASSSRQGASYEQYF | TGTGCCAGCAGTTCCAGACAGGGGGCTTCGTACGAGCAGTACTTC
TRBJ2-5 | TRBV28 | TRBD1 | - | CASIPTGTGGETQYF | TGTGCCAGCATCCCGACCGGGACAGGGGGCGAGACCCAGTACTTC
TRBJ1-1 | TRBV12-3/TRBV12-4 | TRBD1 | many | CASSLGSQGDTEAFF | TGTGCCAGCAGCCTCGGGAGTCAGGGGGACACTGAAGCTTTCTTT
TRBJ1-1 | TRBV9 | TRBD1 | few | CASSPSGTANTEAFF | TGTGCCAGCAGCCCCTCCGGGACAGCTAACACTGAAGCTTTCTTT
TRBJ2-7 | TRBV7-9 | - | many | CASSLAGGDEQYF | TGTGCCAGCAGCTTAGCCGGGGGAGACGAGCAGTACTTC
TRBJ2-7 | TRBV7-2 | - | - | CASSSSGPIYEQYF | TGTGCCAGCAGCTCATCGGGCCCCATATACGAGCAGTACTTC
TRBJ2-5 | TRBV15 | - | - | CATSRERGGETQYF | TGTGCCACCAGCAGAGAACGAGGCGGCGAGACCCAGTACTTC
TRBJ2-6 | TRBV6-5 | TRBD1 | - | CASSPPGTGFSGANVLTF | TGTGCCAGCAGTCCTCCCGGGACAGGGTTTAGTGGGGCCAACGTCCTGACTTTC
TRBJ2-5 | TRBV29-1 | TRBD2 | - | CSVDSVTSGGSVGETQYF | TGCAGCGTTGATTCCGTGACTAGCGGGGGGTCGGTGGGAGAGACCCAGTACTTC
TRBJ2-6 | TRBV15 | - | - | CATSTSYGTPASGANVLTF | TGTGCCACCAGTACTAGTTACGGGACTCCAGCTTCCGGGGCCAACGTCCTGACTTTC
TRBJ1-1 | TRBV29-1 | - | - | CSVDLGIMNTEAFF | TGCAGCGTTGATTTGGGGATTATGAACACTGAAGCTTTCTTT
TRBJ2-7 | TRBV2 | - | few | CASSEAGRVGSNEQYF | TGTGCCAGCAGTGAAGCGGGAAGGGTGGGTTCGAACGAGCAGTACTTC
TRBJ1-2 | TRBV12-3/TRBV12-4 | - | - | CASSFGTVGYGYTF | TGTGCCAGCAGTTTCGGAACAGTTGGCTATGGCTACACCTTC
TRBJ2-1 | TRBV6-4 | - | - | CASSLTIYNEQFF | TGTGCCAGCAGTCTAACTATTTACAATGAGCAGTTCTTC
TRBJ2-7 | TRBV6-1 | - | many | CASSGGGSPEQYF | TGTGCCAGCAGTGGGGGGGGCAGCCCCGAGCAGTACTTC
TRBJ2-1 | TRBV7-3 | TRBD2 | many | CASSVTSGGGNEQFF | TGTGCCAGCAGCGTTACTAGCGGGGGCGGGAATGAGCAGTTCTTC
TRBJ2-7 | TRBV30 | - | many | CAWSAGVSYEQYF | TGTGCCTGGAGTGCAGGGGTCTCCTACGAGCAGTACTTC
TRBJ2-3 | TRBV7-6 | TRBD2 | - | CASSLALAGGTDTQYF | TGTGCCAGCAGCTTAGCGCTTGCGGGGGGTACAGATACGCAGTATTTT
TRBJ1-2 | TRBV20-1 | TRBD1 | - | CSASLDRNYGYTF | TGCAGTGCTAGCTTGGACAGGAACTATGGCTACACCTTC
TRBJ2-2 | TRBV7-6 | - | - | CASSSTGPTGELFF | TGTGCCAGCAGCTCCACCGGGCCGACCGGGGAGCTGTTTTTT
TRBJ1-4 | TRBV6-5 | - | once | CASSYSIGTGGGKLFF | TGTGCCAGCAGTTACTCGATCGGTACGGGCGGGGGAAAACTGTTTTTT
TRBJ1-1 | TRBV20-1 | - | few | CSAASYNPMNTEAFF | TGCAGTGCCGCCTCATACAACCCAATGAACACTGAAGCTTTCTTT
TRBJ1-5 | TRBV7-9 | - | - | CASSFLDQPQHF | TGTGCCAGCAGCTTCCTAGATCAGCCCCAGCATTTT
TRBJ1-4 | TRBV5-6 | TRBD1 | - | CASSLRRQGGKLFF | TGTGCCAGCAGCTTGCGACGACAGGGCGGAAAACTGTTTTTT
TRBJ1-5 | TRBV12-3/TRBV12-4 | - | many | CASRNQGLQPQHF | TGTGCCAGCAGGAACCAGGGGCTTCAGCCCCAGCATTTT
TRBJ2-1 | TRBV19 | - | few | CASSILGNSYNEQFF | TGTGCCAGTAGTATACTGGGGAACTCCTACAATGAGCAGTTCTTC
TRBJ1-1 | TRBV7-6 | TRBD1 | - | CASSLGQVITEAFF | TGTGCCAGCAGCTTGGGACAGGTGATAACTGAAGCTTTCTTT
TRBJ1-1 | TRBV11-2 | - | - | CTSGLADVAVNTEAFF | TGTACCAGCGGCTTAGCTGATGTAGCTGTGAACACTGAAGCTTTCTTT
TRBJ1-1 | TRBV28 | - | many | CASRGGKNTEAFF | TGTGCCAGCAGGGGTGGCAAGAACACTGAAGCTTTCTTT
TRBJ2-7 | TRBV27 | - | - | CASSSWATSYEQYF | TGTGCCAGCAGTTCGTGGGCCACGTCCTACGAGCAGTACTTC
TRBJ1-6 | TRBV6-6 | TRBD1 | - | CASMGQGWTYNSPLHF | TGTGCCAGCATGGGACAGGGATGGACCTATAATTCACCCCTCCACTTT
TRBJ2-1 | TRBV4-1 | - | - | CASSQGDFLSLEQFF | TGCGCCAGCAGCCAAGGGGACTTCCTTTCTTTAGAGCAGTTCTTC
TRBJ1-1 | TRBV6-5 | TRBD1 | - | CASSYAQGVEAFF | TGTGCCAGCAGTTACGCACAGGGGGTAGAAGCTTTCTTT
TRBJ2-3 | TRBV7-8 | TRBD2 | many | CASSRTSGITDTQYF | TGTGCCAGCAGTCGGACTAGCGGGATCACAGATACGCAGTATTTT
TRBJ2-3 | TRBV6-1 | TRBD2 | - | CASSSQAGSRTDTQYF | TGTGCCAGCAGTTCCCAAGCGGGGAGTCGCACAGATACGCAGTATTTT
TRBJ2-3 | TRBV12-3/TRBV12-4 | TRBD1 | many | CASSRTGGRTDTQYF | TGTGCCAGCAGTCGTACAGGGGGAAGGACAGATACGCAGTATTTT
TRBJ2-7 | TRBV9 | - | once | CASSADGGSYEQYF | TGTGCCAGCAGCGCAGACGGCGGCTCCTACGAGCAGTACTTC
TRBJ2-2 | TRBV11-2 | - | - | CASSLAGTQNTGELFF | TGTGCCAGCAGCTTAGCCGGGACACAGAACACCGGGGAGCTGTTTTTT
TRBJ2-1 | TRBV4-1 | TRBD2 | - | CASSQGVGGVYNEQFF | TGCGCCAGCAGCCAAGGAGTGGGGGGGGTCTACAATGAGCAGTTCTTC